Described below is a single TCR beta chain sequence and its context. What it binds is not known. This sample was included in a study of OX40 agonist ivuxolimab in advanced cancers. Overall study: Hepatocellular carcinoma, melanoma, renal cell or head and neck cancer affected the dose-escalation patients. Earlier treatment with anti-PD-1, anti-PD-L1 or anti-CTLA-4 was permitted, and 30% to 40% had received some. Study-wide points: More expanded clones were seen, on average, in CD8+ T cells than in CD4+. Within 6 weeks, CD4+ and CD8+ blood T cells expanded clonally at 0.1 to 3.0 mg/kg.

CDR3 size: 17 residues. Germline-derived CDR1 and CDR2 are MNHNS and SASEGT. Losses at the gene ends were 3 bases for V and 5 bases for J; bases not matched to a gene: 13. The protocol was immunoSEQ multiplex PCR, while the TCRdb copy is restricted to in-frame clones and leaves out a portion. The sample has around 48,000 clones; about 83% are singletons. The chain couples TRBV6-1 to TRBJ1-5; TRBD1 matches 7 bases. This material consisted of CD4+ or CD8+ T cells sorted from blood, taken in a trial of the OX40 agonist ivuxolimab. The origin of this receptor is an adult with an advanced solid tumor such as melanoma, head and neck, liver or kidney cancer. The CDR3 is CASSDAGGALKDQPQHF. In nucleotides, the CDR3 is TGTGCCAGCAGTGATGCAGGGGGAGCCCTCAAGGATCAGCCCCAGCATTTT.